A single sample is the source of the 10 T cell receptor beta chains below, sequenced in a study of patients and donors after allogeneic stem cell transplantation. Each CDR3 protein gets one entry after TCRdb re-called the RT-PCR reads with MiXCR. The table has tens of thousands of distinct CDR3 sequences, around 5% seen once. Sequencing input: blood, either unsorted or a sorted T cell fraction (not recorded which). Receptors were obtained from a human donor who was either an allogeneic HSCT recipient or a stem cell or donor lymphocyte infusion donor (not recorded which). It is not recorded whose cells these are; they may come from a transplant donor.

Many counts were recorded for this clonotype. The chain combines TRBV27 with TRBJ2-7; 7 bases line up with TRBD2. Germline-derived CDR1 and CDR2 are MNHEY and SMNVEV (reference sequence). This CDR3 comprises 14 residues. With 2 bases clipped from V and 3 bases from J, the junction kept 4 bases outside the gene matches. CDR3 in amino acids: CASSLGGTNYEQYF. CDR3 sequence (DNA): TGTGCCAGCAGTTTAGGCGGGACTAACTACGAGCAGTACTTC.

This clonotype was found many times. This chain connects TRBV7-3 to TRBJ2-2; 7 nucleotides agree with TRBD1. The CDR3 has 16 residues. V shed 1 base and J 2 bases; nucleotides not matched to a gene: 4. The germline CDR1 and CDR2 sequences are SGHTA and FQGTGA. CDR3 coding DNA: TGTGCCAGCAGCTTAATGGGACAGCCTAACACCGGGGAGCTGTTTTTT. Translated, it gives CASSLMGQPNTGELFF.

This clonotype was detected a few times. V is TRBV28 and J is TRBJ2-7; 8 nucleotides line up with TRBD2. CDR3 size: 17 residues. Losses at the gene ends were 5 bases for V and 0 bases for J; bases not matched to a gene: 12. The germline gives CDR1 MDHEN, CDR2 SYDVKM. In DNA, the CDR3 is TGTGCCAGCAGTCCCCGTCGTGGCGGGAGGTTCTCCTACGAGCAGTACTTC. Translating gives CASSPRRGGRFSYEQYF.

This clonotype has ten or more counts. The chain couples TRBV27 to TRBJ2-1; 9 positions match TRBD2. Germline trimming cut 4 bases from V and 6 bases from J; bases unmatched to any gene: 7. Germline CDR1 MNHEY, CDR2 SMNVEV (reference sequence). This CDR3 has 15 residues. The CDR3 is CASSSPAGGSNEQFF. The CDR3 nucleotides are TGTGCCAGCAGTTCTCCAGCGGGGGGCTCCAATGAGCAGTTCTTC.

In its sample, this clonotype was seen many times. V gene TRBV20-1 combines with J gene TRBJ1-2, with D perhaps matching TRBD1 (5 bases). The V and J ends lost 7 bases and 4 bases respectively, with 16 bases between them. The germline V gene encodes CDR1 DFQATT and CDR2 SNEGSKA (reference sequence). The CDR3 has 13 residues. CDR3 DNA: TGCAGTGACCTCGACAGCCCTGTCTATGGCTACACCTTC. Residues: CSDLDSPVYGYTF.

The CDR3 region has the DNA TGTGCCAGCAGTCCCGCGGGACAGACCTACGAGCAGTACTTC. Translated, it gives CASSPAGQTYEQYF. The chain employs TRBV6-1 and TRBJ2-7; D might be TRBD1 (7 bases). CDR3 length: 14 residues. V was cut by 5 bases and J by 2 bases, with 13 bases left in between. Germline V gene lookup returns CDR1 MNHNS and CDR2 SASEGT.

This clonotype has at least ten counts. CDR3 amino acids: CASSSRTGGDQPQHF. The CDR3 bases are TGTGCCAGCAGTTCCCGGACAGGGGGCGATCAGCCCCAGCATTTT. This chain connects TRBV6-5 to TRBJ1-5, with 11 bases aligning to TRBD1. From germline, CDR1 is MNHEY and CDR2 SVGAGI. The trim removed 4 bases at V and 5 bases at J, leaving 4 bases unmatched. This CDR3 contains 15 residues.

In its sample, this clonotype was seen a few times. The genes are TRBV11-2 and TRBJ1-1; D ambiguous. CDR3 size: 14 residues. Germline V gene data show CDR1 as SGHAT and CDR2 as FQNNGV. The V end was cut by 0 bases, the J end by 5 bases, with 10 bases between. In DNA, the CDR3 is TGTGCCAGCAGCTTAGAAGTTATCTCTACTGAAGCTTTCTTT. As protein: CASSLEVISTEAFF.

This clonotype appeared many times. CDR3: CASSSLTSGKGNEQFF. The CDR3 coding sequence is TGTGCCAGCAGTTCCTTGACTAGCGGGAAGGGCAATGAGCAGTTCTTC. The chain joins TRBV6-5 to TRBJ2-1; the match to TRBD2 covers 11 bases. J gave up 6 bases and V 4 bases, and 8 bases lay outside the gene matches. The germline V gene has CDR1 MNHEY and CDR2 SVGAGI. The CDR3 covers 16 residues.

The V and J genes are TRBV11-1 and TRBJ2-1; TRBD1 aligns across 9 bases. The CDR3 length is 14 residues. J lost 2 bases, V lost 6 bases, and 2 bases had no gene match. Germline V gene sequence: CDR1 SGHAT, CDR2 FQDESV (reference sequence). CDR3 coding DNA: TGTGCCAGCAGTCGACAGGGGGCCTACAATGAGCAGTTCTTC. Its protein product is CASSRQGAYNEQFF.